The entry below gives a single T cell receptor (beta chain) sequence along with its context. This sample is drawn from a study of blood T cell repertoires in COVID-19. In the study overall: PBMCs, B-cell-depleted T cells, or T cells were the source of the cDNA or gDNA that made up the material.

Germline-derived CDR1 and CDR2 are LNHNV and YYDKDF (reference sequence). V lost 3 bases and J lost 8, with 14 bases in between. There are 15 residues in the CDR3. Per the original data handling: Estimates of nucleated cell counts were drawn from the amplification of reference gene primers. Measured with immunoSEQ multiplex PCR; TCRdb has only the in-frame clones, and not every one. From that table come the V and J calls and clone size; the DNA was used to work out D and trimming. The sample shows some 300,000 clones, 90% of them seen only once. Sequenced: peripheral blood. The TCR comes from a woman in her fifties or sixties with COVID-19, enrolled during active disease. The chain is built from TRBV15 and TRBJ1-6; TRBD1 is a possible D gene (6 bases). The CDR3 is CATSRLGGGYSPLHF. As DNA, the CDR3 is TGTGCCACCAGCAGGTTAGGGGGGGGGTATTCACCCCTCCACTTT.